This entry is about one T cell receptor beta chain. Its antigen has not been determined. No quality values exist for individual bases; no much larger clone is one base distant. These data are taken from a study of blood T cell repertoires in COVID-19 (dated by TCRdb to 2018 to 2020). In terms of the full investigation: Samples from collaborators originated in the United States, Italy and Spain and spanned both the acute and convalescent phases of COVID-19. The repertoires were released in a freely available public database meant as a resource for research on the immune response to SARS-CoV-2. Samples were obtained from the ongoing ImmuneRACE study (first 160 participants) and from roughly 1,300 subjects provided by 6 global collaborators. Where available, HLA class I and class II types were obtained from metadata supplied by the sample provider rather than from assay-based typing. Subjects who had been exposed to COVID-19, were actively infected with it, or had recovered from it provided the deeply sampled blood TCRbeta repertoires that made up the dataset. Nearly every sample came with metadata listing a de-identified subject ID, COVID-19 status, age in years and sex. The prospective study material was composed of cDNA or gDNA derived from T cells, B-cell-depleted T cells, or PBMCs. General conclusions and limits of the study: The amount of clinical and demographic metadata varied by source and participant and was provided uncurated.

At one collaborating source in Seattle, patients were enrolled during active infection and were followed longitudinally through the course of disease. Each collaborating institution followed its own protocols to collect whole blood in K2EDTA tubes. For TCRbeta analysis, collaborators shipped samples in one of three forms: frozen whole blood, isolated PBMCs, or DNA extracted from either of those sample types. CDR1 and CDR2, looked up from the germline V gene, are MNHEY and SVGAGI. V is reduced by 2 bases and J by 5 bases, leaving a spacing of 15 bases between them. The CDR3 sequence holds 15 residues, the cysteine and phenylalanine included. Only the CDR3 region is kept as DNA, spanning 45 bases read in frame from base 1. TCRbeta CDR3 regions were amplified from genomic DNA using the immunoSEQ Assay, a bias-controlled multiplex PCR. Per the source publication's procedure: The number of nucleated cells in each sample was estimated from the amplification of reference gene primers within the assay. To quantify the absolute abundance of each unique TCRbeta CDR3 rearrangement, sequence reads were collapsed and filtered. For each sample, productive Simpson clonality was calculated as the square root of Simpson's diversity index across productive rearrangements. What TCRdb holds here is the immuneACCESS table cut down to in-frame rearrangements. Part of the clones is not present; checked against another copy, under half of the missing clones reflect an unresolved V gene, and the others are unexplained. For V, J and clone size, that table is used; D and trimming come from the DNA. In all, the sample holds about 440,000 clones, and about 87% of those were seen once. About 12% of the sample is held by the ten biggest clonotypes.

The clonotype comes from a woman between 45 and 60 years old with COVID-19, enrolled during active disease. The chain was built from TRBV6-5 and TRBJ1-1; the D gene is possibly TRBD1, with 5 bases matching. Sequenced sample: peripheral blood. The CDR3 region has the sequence CASSYGPGGRTEAFF. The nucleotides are TGTGCCAGCAGTTACGGTCCGGGGGGTAGGACTGAAGCTTTCTTT.